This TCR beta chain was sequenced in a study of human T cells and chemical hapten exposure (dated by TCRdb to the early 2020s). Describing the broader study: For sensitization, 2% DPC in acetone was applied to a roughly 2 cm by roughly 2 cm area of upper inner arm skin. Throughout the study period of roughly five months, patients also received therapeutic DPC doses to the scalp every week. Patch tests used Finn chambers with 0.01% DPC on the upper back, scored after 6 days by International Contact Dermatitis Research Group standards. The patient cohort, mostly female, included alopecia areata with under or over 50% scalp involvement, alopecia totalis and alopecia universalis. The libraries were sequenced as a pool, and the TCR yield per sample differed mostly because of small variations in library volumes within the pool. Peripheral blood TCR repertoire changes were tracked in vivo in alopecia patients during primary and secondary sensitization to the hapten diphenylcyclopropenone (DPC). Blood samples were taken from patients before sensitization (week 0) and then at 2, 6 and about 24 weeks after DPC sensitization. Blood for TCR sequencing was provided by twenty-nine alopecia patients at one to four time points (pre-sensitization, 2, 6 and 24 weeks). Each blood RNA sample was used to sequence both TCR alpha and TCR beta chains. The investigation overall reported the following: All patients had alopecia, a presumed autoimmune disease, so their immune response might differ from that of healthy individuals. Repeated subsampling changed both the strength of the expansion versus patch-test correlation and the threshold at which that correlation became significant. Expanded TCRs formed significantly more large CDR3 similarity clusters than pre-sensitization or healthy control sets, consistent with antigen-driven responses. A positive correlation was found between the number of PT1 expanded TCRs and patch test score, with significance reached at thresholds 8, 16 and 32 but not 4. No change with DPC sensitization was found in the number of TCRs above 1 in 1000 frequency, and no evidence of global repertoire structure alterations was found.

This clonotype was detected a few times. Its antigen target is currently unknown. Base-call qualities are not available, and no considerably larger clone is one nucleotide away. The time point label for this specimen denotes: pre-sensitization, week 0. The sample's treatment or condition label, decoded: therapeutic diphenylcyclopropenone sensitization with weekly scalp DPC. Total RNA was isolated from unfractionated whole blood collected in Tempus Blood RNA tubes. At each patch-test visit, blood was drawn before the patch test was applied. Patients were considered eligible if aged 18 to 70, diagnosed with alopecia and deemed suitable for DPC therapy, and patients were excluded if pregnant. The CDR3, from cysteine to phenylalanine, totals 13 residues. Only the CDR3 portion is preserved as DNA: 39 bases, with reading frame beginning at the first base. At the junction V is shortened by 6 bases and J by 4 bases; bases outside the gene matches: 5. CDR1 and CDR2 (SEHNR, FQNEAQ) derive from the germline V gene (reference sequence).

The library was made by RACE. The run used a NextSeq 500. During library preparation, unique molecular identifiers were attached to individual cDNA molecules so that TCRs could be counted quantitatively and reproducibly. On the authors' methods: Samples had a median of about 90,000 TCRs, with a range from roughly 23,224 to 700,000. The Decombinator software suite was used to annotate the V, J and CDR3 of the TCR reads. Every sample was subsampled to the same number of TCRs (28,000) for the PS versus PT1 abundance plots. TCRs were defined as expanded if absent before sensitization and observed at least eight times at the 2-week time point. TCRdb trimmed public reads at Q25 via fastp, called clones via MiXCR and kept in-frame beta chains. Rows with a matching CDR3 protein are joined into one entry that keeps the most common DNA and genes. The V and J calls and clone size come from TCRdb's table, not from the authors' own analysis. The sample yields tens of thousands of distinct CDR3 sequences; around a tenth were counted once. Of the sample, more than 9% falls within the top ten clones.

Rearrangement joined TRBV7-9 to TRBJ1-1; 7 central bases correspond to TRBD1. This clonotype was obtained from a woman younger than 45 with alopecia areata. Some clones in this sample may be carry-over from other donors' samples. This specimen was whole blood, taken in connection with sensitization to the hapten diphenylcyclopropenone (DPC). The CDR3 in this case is CASSSRQGTEAFF. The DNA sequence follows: TGTGCCAGCAGTTCTAGACAGGGCACTGAAGCTTTCTTT.